The 5 T cell receptor beta chains below were found in one sample sequenced in a study of T cells after yellow fever vaccination. TCRdb processed the 5' RACE reads anew with MiXCR; each CDR3 protein has one entry. The table shows almost 30,000 distinct CDR3 sequences, with just under 6.5% occurring only once. Sequenced here: PBMCs, either bulk or a sorted T-cell subset (CD4+, CD8+, memory, or dextramer-sorted; not recorded which), sampled on the day of the yellow fever booster vaccination. These receptors were obtained from a young man who received the YFV17D yellow fever vaccine.

This clonotype was seen ten or more times. The chain joins TRBV27 to TRBJ2-7; TRBD1 agrees at 9 bases. The CDR3 loop spans 15 amino acids. V trimming: 3 bases; J trimming: 4 bases; junction bases outside the gene matches: 7. Germline V CDR1 and CDR2: MNHEY, SMNVEV (reference sequence). Here the CDR3 reads CASSFLGQGDYEQYF. The CDR3 DNA follows: TGTGCCAGCAGTTTTTTGGGACAGGGTGATTACGAGCAGTACTTC.

To note about this clonotype: No DNA is shown, since the ends of the CDR3 on it are uncertain; the CDR3 is the one TCRdb lists. This chain links TRBV2 with TRBJ1-1; the listed D gene, TRBD1, was not tested against the DNA. Ends included, the CDR3 has 16 residues. Germline V gene sequence: CDR1 SNHLY, CDR2 FYNNEI. The CDR3 is CASILGTGGVNTEAFF.

This clonotype was detected ten times or more. The V and J genes are TRBV2 and TRBJ2-3; 13 bases fit TRBD2. Germline CDR1 and CDR2: SNHLY and FYNNEI. The CDR3 length is 15 residues. V gave up 6 bases and J gave up 1 base; unmatched junction bases: 1. CDR3 residues: CASRGLAGRTDTQYF. As DNA, the CDR3 is TGTGCCAGCAGGGGACTAGCGGGGCGCACAGATACGCAGTATTTT.

This clonotype was recorded at least ten times. The rearrangement joins TRBV20-1 to TRBJ1-3, with D possibly matching TRBD1 (6 bases). The CDR3 spans 15 residues. Germline V gives CDR1 DFQATT, CDR2 SNEGSKA (reference sequence). V dropped 6 bases and J dropped 4 bases, with 19 bases sitting between them. The CDR3 DNA sequence: TGCAGTGCCAGGGGACCGGGAGGTACCGGAAACACCATATATTTT. Translated: CSARGPGGTGNTIYF.

This clonotype was observed many times. The chain recombines TRBV2 with TRBJ2-3, with a weak D call TRBD2 (5 bases). Germline V gene lookup returns CDR1 SNHLY and CDR2 FYNNEI. This CDR3 comprises 13 residues. The V and J ends lost 8 bases and 5 bases respectively, with 14 bases between them. The CDR3 reads CASEGSPGDTQYF. CDR3 nucleotide sequence: TGTGCCAGCGAGGGCTCCCCCGGAGATACGCAGTATTTT. Complete variable domain (other parts from reference TRBV2 and TRBJ2-3): EPEVTQTPSHQVTQMGQEVILRCVPISNHLYFYWYRQILGQKVEFLVSFYNNEISEKSEIFDDQFSVERPDGSNFTLKIRSTKLEDSAMYFCASEGSPGDTQYFGPGTRLTVL.